This T cell receptor (beta chain) was captured in a study of T cells expressing NK-cell markers. Following a re-call of the 5' RACE reads, TCRdb has one entry per CDR3 protein and lacks DNA. The listing records around 260,000 distinct CDR3 sequences. Looked up from germline, CDR1 is MNHEY and CDR2 is SMNVEV (reference sequence). The CDR3 sequence is 14 residues long. The TCR originated in a woman aged 18 to 75 in good health. Sequenced: blood T cells: a sorted CD56 or NKG2C T cell subset, CD4+ or CD8+ T cells, or bulk PBMC T cells (not recorded which). The rearrangement links TRBV27 to TRBJ1-1; there is no DNA to check the TCRdb D call of TRBD1. CDR3 in amino acids: CASRGLGQGPEAFF.